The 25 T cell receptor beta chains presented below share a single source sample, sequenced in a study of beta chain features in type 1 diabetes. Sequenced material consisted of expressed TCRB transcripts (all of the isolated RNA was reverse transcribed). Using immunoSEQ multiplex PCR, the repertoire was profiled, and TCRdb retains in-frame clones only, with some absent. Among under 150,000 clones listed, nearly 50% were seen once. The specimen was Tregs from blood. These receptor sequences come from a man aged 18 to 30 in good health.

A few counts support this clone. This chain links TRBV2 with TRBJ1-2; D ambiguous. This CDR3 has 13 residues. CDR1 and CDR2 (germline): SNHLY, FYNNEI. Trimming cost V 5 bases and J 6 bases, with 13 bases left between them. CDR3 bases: TGTGCCAGCAGTTACCGGGATTCCAATGGCTACACCTTC. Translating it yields CASSYRDSNGYTF.

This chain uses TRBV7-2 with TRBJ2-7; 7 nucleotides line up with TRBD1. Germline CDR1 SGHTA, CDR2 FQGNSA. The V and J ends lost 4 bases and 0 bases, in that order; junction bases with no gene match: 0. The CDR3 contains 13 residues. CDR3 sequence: CASSWTGSYEQYF. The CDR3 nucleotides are TGTGCCAGCAGCTGGACAGGCTCCTACGAGCAGTACTTC.

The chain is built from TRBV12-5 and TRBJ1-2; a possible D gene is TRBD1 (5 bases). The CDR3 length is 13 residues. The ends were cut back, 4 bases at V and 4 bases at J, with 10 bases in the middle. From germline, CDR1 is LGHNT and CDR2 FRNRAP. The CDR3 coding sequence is TGTGCTAGTGGTTCTGGGGGACTCTATGGCTACACCTTC. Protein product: CASGSGGLYGYTF.

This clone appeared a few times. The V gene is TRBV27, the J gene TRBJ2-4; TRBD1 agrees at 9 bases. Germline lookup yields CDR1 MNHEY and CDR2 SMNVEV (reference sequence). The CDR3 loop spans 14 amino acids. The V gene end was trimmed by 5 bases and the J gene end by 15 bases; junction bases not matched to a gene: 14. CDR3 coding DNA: TGTGCCAGCAGTCCTCCCCCGGGACAGGGTAGGCCGTACTTC. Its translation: CASSPPPGQGRPYF.

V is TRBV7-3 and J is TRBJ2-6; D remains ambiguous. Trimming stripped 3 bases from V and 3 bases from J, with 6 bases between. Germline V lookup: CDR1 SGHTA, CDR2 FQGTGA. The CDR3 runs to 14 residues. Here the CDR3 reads CASSFTFGANVLTF. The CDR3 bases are TGTGCCAGCAGCTTCACTTTTGGGGCCAACGTCCTGACTTTC.

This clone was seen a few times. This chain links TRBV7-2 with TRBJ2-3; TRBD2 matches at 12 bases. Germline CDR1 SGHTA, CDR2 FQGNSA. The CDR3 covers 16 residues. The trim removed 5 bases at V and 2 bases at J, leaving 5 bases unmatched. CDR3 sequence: CASSLGLAGYTDTQYF. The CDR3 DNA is TGTGCCAGCAGCCTCGGACTAGCGGGGTACACAGATACGCAGTATTTT.

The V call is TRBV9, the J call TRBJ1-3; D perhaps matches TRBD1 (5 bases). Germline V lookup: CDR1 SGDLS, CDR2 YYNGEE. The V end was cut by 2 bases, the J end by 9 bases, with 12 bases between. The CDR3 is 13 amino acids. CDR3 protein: CASSVRQSSTIYF. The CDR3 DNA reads TGTGCCAGCAGCGTCCGACAGAGCTCCACCATATATTTT.

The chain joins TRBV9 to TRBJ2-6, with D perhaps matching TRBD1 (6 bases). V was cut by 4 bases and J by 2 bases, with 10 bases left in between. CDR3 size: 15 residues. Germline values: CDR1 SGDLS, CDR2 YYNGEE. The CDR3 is CASSIYRAGANVLTF. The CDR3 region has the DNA TGTGCCAGCAGCATATACAGGGCTGGGGCCAACGTCCTGACTTTC. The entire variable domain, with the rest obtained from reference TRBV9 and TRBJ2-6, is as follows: DSGVTQTPKHLITATGQRVTLRCSPRSGDLSVYWYQQSLDQGLQFLIQYYNGEERAKGNILERFSAQQFPDLHSELNLSSLELGDSALYFCASSIYRAGANVLTFGAGSRLTVL.

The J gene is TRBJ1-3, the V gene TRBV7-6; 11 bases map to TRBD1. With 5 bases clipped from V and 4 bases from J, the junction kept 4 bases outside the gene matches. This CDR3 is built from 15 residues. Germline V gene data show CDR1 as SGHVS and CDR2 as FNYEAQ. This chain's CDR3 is CASSGQGAGGNTIYF. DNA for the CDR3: TGTGCCAGCAGCGGACAGGGGGCCGGGGGAAACACCATATATTTT.

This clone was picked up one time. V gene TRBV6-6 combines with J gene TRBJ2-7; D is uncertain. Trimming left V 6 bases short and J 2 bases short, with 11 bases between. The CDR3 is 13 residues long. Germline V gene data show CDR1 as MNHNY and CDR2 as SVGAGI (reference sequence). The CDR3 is CASSAFSPYEQYF. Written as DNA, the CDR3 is TGTGCCAGCAGCGCCTTCAGTCCCTACGAGCAGTACTTC.

In DNA, the CDR3 is TGTGCCAGCTCACCCCAGGGTCGCGTCCAGGGCACTGAAGCTTTCTTT. It yields the protein CASSPQGRVQGTEAFF. The chain couples TRBV18 to TRBJ1-1; a weak D match, TRBD1 (5 bases). Trimming removed 3 bases at V and 4 bases at J, with 18 bases between. The CDR3 is made up of 16 amino acids. Looked up from germline, CDR1 is KGHSH and CDR2 is LQKENI.

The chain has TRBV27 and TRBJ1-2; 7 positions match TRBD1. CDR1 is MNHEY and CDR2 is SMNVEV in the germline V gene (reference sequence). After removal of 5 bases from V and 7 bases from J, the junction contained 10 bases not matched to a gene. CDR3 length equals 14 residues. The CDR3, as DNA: TGTGCCAGCAGTCGCGATAAGGGGGCGGGTGGCTACACCTTC. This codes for CASSRDKGAGGYTF.

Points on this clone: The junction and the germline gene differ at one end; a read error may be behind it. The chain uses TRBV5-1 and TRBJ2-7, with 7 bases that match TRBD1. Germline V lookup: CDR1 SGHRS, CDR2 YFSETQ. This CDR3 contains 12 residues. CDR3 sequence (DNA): TGCGCCAGCAGCTTAAACTACGGACAGGCGAACTTC. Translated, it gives CASSLNYGQANF. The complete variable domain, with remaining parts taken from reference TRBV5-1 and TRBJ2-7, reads KAGVTQTPRYLIKTRGQQVTLSCSPISGHRSVSWYQQTPGQGLQFLFEYFSETQRNKGNFPGRFSGRQFSNSRSEMNVSTLELGDSALYLCASSLNYGQANFGPGTRLTVT.

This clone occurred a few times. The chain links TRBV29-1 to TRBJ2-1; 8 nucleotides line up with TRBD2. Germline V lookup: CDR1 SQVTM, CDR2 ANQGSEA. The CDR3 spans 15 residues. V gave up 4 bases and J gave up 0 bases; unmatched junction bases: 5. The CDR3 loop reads CSVAGGRSSYNEQFF. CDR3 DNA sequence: TGCAGCGTTGCGGGGGGGCGGAGCTCCTACAATGAGCAGTTCTTC.

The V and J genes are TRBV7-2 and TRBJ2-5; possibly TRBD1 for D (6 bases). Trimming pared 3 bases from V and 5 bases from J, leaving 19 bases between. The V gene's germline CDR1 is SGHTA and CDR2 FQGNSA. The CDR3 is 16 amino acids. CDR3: CASSFRQDRWAETQYF. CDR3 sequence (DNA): TGTGCCAGCAGCTTCCGACAGGACCGCTGGGCGGAGACCCAGTACTTC.

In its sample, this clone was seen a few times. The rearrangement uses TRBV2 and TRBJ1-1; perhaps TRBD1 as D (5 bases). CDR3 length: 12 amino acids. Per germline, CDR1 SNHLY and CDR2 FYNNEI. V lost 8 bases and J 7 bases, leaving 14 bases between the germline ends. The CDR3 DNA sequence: TGTGCCAGCGCTGGACACCCCTTTGAAGCTTTCTTT. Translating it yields CASAGHPFEAFF.

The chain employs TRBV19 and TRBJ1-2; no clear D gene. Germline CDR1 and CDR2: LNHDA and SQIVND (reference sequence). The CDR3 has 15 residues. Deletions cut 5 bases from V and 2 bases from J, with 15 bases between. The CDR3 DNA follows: TGTGCCAGTAGTCCTCTCCGGGGTTTGAACTATGGCTACACCTTC. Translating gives CASSPLRGLNYGYTF.

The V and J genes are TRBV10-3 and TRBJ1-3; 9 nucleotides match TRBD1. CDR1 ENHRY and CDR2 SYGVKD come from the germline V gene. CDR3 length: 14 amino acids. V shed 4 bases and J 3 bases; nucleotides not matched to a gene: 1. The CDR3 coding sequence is TGTGCCATCAGTGCGGACAGGGGTGGAAACACCATATATTTT. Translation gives CAISADRGGNTIYF.

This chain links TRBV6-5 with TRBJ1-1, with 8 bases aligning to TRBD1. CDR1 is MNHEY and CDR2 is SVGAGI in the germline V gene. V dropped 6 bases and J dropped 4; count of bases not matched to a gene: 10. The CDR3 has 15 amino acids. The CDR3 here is CASRRLTGGSTEAFF. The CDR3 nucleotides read TGTGCCAGCAGGCGACTCACAGGGGGTAGCACTGAAGCTTTCTTT.

CDR3 coding DNA: TGTGCCAGCAGCGTAGGGCACAGTAAAGAGACCCAGTACTTC. Translated, it gives CASSVGHSKETQYF. The rearrangement uses TRBV9 and TRBJ2-5, with unresolved D. V lost 0 bases, J lost 3 bases, and 9 bases lay in between. The CDR3 sequence is 14 residues long. The germline gives CDR1 SGDLS, CDR2 YYNGEE.

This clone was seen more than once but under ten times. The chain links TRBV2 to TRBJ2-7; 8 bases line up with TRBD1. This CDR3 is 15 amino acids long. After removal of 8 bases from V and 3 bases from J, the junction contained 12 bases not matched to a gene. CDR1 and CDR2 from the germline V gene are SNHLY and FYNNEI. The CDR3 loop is CASGTTGGRIYEQYF. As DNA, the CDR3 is TGTGCCAGCGGAACTACAGGGGGGAGAATCTACGAGCAGTACTTC. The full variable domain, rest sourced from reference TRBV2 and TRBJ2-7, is EPEVTQTPSHQVTQMGQEVILRCVPISNHLYFYWYRQILGQKVEFLVSFYNNEISEKSEIFDDQFSVERPDGSNFTLKIRSTKLEDSAMYFCASGTTGGRIYEQYFGPGTRLTVT.

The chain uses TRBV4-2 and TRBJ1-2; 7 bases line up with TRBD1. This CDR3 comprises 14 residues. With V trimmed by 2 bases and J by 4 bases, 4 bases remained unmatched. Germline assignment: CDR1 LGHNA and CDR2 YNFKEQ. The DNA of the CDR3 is TGTGCCAGCAGCCAAAATCGGGACAGCTATGGCTACACCTTC. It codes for CASSQNRDSYGYTF.

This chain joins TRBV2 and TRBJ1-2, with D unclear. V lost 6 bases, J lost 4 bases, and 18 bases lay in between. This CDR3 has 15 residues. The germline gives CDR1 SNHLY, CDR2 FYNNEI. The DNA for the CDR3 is TGTGCCAGCAGCCGGTATTCGGGTTACGGCTATGGCTACACCTTC. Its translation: CASSRYSGYGYGYTF.

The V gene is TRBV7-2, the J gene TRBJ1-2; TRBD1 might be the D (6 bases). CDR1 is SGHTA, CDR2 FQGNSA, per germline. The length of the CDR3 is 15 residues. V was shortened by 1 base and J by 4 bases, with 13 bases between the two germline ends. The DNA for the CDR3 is TGTGCCAGCAGCTTAGACACCGGGACACCCTATGGCTACACCTTC. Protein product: CASSLDTGTPYGYTF.

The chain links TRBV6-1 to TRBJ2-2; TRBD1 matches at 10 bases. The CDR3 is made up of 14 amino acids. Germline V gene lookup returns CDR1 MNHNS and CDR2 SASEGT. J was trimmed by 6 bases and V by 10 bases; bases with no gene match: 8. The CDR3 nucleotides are TGTGCCACGGACGGGACAGGGGTTCCCGGGGAGCTGTTTTTT. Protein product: CATDGTGVPGELFF.